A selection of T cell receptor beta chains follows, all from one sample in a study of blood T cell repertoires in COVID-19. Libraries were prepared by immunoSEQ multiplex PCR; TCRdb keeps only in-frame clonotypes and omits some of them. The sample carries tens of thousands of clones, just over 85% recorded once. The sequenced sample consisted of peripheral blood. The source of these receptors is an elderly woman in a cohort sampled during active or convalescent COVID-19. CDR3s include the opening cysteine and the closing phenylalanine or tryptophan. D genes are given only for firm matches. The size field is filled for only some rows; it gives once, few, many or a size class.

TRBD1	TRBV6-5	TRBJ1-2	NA	TGTGCCAGCCTTCAAGCAGGGGGCGCGAATGGCTACACCTTC	CASLQAGGANGYTF
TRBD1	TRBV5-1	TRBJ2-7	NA	TGCGCCAGCAGCTCGGGACAGAACTTCTACGAGCAGTACTTC	CASSSGQNFYEQYF
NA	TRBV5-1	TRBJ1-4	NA	TGCGCCAGCACCCCCGGGTCAGCAAATGAAAAACTGTTTTTT	CASTPGSANEKLFF
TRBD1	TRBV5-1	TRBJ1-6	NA	TGCGCCAGCAAGCCCCCGGGACAGGGGAATTCACCCCTCCACTTT	CASKPPGQGNSPLHF
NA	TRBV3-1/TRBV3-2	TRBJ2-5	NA	TGTGCCAGCAGCCAAGAGGGAAGCAGGGGTGAGACCCAGTACTTC	CASSQEGSRGETQYF
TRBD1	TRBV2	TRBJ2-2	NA	TGTGCCAGCAGGGGGACAGGGGGAAGCACCGGGGAGCTGTTTTTT	CASRGTGGSTGELFF
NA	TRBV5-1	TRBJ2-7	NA	TGCGCCAGCAGCAGGCGGGACCAGCCCTCGATCGAGCAGTACTTC	CASSRRDQPSIEQYF
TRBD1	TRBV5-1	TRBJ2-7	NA	TGCGCCAGCGGACAGGGAGCCTACGAGCAGTACTTC	CASGQGAYEQYF
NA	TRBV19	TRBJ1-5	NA	TGTGCCAGTAGTATAGATGTTGGCCCTCAGATTAATCAGCCCCAGCATTTT	CASSIDVGPQINQPQHF
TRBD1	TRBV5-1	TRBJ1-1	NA	TGCGCCAGCAGCTTGGGACAGGGCCCCACTGAAGCTTTCTTT	CASSLGQGPTEAFF
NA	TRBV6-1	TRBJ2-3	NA	TGTGCCAGCAGTGAAAGCAACCTATCCACAGATACGCAGTATTTT	CASSESNLSTDTQYF
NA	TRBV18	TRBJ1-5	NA	TGTGCCAGCTCACCGTTGACAGGACCAGCTCAGCCCCAGCATTTT	CASSPLTGPAQPQHF
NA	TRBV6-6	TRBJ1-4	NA	TGTGCCAGCACCCCTTTGCCGGGAGCAACTAATGAAAAACTGTTTTTT	CASTPLPGATNEKLFF
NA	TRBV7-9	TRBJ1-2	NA	TGTGCCAGCAGCTTAGCCGGGAGGGATCCTGGCTACACCTTC	CASSLAGRDPGYTF
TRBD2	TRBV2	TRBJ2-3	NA	TGTGCCAGCAGGGGCGGGAGCGGCGCAGATACGCAGTATTTT	CASRGGSGADTQYF
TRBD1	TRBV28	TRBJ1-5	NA	TGTGCCAGCAGTGCCCCCACCTCGACAGGGGGCTTCCAGCCCCAGCATTTT	CASSAPTSTGGFQPQHF
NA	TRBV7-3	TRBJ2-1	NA	TGTGCCAGCAGCTGGGGGACTTCTTACAATGAGCAGTTCTTC	CASSWGTSYNEQFF
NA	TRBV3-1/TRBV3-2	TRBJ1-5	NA	TGTGCCAGCAACCTTGGTGGGCAGGGCCATAGCAATCAGCCCCAGCATTTT	CASNLGGQGHSNQPQHF
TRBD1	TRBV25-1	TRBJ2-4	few	TGTGCCAGCAGTGGGCGGGACAGGCCGTGGGACATTCAGTACTTC	CASSGRDRPWDIQYF
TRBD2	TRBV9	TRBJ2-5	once	TGTGCCAGCAGCGAGTGGGAGGGGACCCAGTACTTC	CASSEWEGTQYF
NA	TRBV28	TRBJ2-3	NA	TGTGCCAGTGGCGGGGGCCCGTATTTT	CASGGGPYF
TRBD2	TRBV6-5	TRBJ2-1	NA	TGTGCCAGCAGTTACGACGGGACTAGCAACTACAATGAGCAGTTCTTC	CASSYDGTSNYNEQFF
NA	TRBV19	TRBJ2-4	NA	TGTGCCAGTAGTTCGGGGGCCAAAAACATTCAGTACTTC	CASSSGAKNIQYF
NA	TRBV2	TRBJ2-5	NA	TGTGCCAGCAGGGCAACGGAGACCCAGTACTTC	CASRATETQYF
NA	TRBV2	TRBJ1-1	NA	TGTGCCAGCAGCGCAAATGCCGGGACTAACACTGAAGCTTTCTTT	CASSANAGTNTEAFF
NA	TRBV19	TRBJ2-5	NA	TGTGCCAGCCGGCCGGGGACCGCGGGGGAGACCCAGTACTTC	CASRPGTAGETQYF
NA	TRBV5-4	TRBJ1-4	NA	TGTGCCAGCAGCCCCAACCCCCGTCCAGATGAAAAACTGTTTTTT	CASSPNPRPDEKLFF
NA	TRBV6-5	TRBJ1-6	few	TGTGCCAGCAGTTACGGCGGTGCGGGGAATTCACCCCTCCACTTT	CASSYGGAGNSPLHF
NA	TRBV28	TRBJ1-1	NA	TGTGCCAGCAGTTTATCGGGGCGGGAGTCCCGAATGAACACTGAAGCTTTCTTT	CASSLSGRESRMNTEAFF
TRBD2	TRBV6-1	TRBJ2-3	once	TGTGCCAGCAGTGAACGGGCGGGAGGGACAGATACGCAGTATTTT	CASSERAGGTDTQYF
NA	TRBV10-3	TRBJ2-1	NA	TGTGCCATCAGTGACCGGGGAATCTACAATGAGCAGTTCTTC	CAISDRGIYNEQFF
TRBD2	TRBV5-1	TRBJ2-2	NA	TGCGCCAGCAAACTAGCGGCAACCGGGGAGCTGTTTTTT	CASKLAATGELFF
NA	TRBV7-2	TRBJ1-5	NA	TGTGCCAGCAGCTTAGATCGACAGACCAATCAGCCCCAGCATTTT	CASSLDRQTNQPQHF
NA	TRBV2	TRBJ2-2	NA	TGTGCCAGCAGCAGAAGGACAGTTGCGAACACCGGGGAGCTGTTTTTT	CASSRRTVANTGELFF
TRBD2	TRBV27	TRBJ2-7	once	TGTGCCAGCACGGACTGGGCGGGAGGCGAGCAGTACTTC	CASTDWAGGEQYF
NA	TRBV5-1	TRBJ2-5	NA	TGCGCCAGCAGCGAGTCGGCGGCGGCCCAGTACTTC	CASSESAAAQYF
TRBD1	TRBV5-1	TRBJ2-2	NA	TGCGCCAGCAGCTCTAAGATTCCGGGACAGGGGATGAACACCGGGGAGCTGTTTTTT	CASSSKIPGQGMNTGELFF
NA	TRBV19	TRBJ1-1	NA	TGTGCCAGTAGTATTTTCATGACGGCAGGGGCTATGAACACTGAAGCTTTCTTT	CASSIFMTAGAMNTEAFF
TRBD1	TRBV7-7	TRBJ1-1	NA	TGTGCTAGCAGCCCAGGACAGGGCAGGGTGGCTTTCTTT	CASSPGQGRVAFF
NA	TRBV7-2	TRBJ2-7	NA	TGTGCCAGCAGCTGGGCCGGAGGCGAGCAGTACTTC	CASSWAGGEQYF
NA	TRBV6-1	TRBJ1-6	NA	TGTGCCAGCAGTGTTGATGTATGGGGCGCAGATAATTCACCCCTCCACTTT	CASSVDVWGADNSPLHF
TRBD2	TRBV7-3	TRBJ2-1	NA	TGTGCCAGCAGCTTATCGGATGCTAGCGGGAGATATGAGCAGTTCTTC	CASSLSDASGRYEQFF